This T cell receptor beta chain was sequenced in a study of T cells in localized non-small cell lung cancer. Method: immunoSEQ multiplex PCR; TCRdb's copy keeps in-frame clones and lacks some. The data contain under 750 clones, roughly 21% of them singletons. This material consisted of lung tumor tissue, taken before any cancer treatment. The sequence was obtained from a male donor at least 60 years old with stage I squamous cell lung carcinoma.

CDR3 bases: TGTGCCAGCAGGATAACCCGGGCTAGCGCATTCGATGAGCAGTTCTTC. Amino acids: CASRITRASAFDEQFF. The chain links TRBV28 to TRBJ2-1; weak D call: TRBD2 (6 bases). This CDR3 has 16 amino acids. V was trimmed by 6 bases and J by 8 bases, leaving 23 bases between them. In germline, CDR1 is MDHEN, CDR2 SYDVKM.